What follows is one TCR beta chain and its context. Its antigen is undetermined. TCRdb's table, derived via immunoSEQ multiplex PCR, lists solely in-frame clones and lacks some. The sample includes about 22,000 clones, roughly 92% seen only once; the top ten take roughly a sixth. The CDR3 has 13 amino acids. The germline V and J ends were trimmed by 0 bases and 10 bases, with 11 bases remaining between them. CDR1 and CDR2 from the germline V gene are LGHNA and YSLEER. Over chemoradiotherapy, repertoires were sampled more than once. These data originate in a study of chemoradiotherapy in HPV16-positive cancers. About the research overall: A couple of HPV16-positive patients' cells yielded candidate HPV-specific clones and common motifs.

Study findings and constraints: HPV-specific T cells were functionally defined from only two HPV16-positive patients.

This chain connects TRBV4-3 to TRBJ2-3, with D unresolved. The TCR comes from a human donor with HPV-associated anogenital cancer. The input for sequencing was blood, taken from a patient who underwent chemoradiotherapy. The CDR3 DNA is TGCGCCAGCAGCCAAGATCCTACAAGGGCGCAGTATTTT. Amino acid sequence: CASSQDPTRAQYF.